This T cell receptor beta chain was sequenced in a study of control samples from healthy donors and cancer patients (dated by TCRdb to 2020 to 2021). Receptor libraries were prepared by the immunoSEQ multiplex PCR assay. Drawn from immuneACCESS, this table holds only the in-frame rearrangements with V and J called that TCRdb kept. Clones are partly lost; checked studies trace under half to an unresolved V gene and leave the rest unexplained. For this sample there are around 120,000 clones; around 93% appear just once. Around 1.8% of the sample belongs to the ten largest clones. The CDR3 covers 19 residues, taking in both the cysteine and the phenylalanine. CDR3 DNA only is kept here, 57 bases in frame from base 1. The germline V gene yields MNHEY for CDR1 and SVGEGT for CDR2. V is trimmed back by 0 bases and J by 3 bases, and the junction contains 9 bases that no gene match accounts for. A remark on this clone: No antigen is known for it. It has no much larger one-base neighbor in the sample; base qualities were not kept.

Sequencing was carried out using PBMCs. The chain joins TRBV6-2 or TRBV6-3 to TRBJ2-3, with 13 bases matching TRBD2. The sequence was obtained from a man aged 50 to 59 with head and neck cancer. CDR3 region: CASSYSGLAGVPGTDTQYF. The sequenced DNA is TGTGCCAGCAGTTACTCCGGACTAGCGGGGGTCCCCGGGACAGATACGCAGTATTTT.